Each of the 26 T cell receptor beta chains below was sequenced from the same sample in a study of blood T cell repertoires in COVID-19. Profiled with immunoSEQ multiplex PCR; TCRdb holds only in-frame clones, not every one. The sample lists some 250,000 clones, under 90% occurring once. Sequencing used peripheral blood. These receptors all stem from a woman aged 55-69 years with active or convalescent COVID-19.

V gene TRBV9 combines with J gene TRBJ1-4, with 8 positions matching TRBD1. V shed 0 bases, J shed 3 bases, and the junction held 4 bases outside the gene matches. The CDR3 contains 16 residues. The germline V gene has CDR1 SGDLS and CDR2 YYNGEE. The CDR3 DNA sequence: TGTGCCAGCAGCGTAGGCCAGGGGGCTGCTAATGAAAAACTGTTTTTT. Amino acid sequence: CASSVGQGAANEKLFF.

The chain links TRBV15 to TRBJ1-4; 7 nucleotides agree with TRBD1. The germline V gene encodes CDR1 LNHNV and CDR2 YYDKDF (reference sequence). J gave up 5 bases and V 0 bases, and 12 bases lay outside the gene matches. CDR3 length: 18 residues. CDR3 sequence: CATSRDFPGQQENEKLFF. The CDR3 coding sequence is TGTGCCACCAGCAGAGATTTCCCGGGACAGCAGGAAAATGAAAAACTGTTTTTT.

The rearrangement uses TRBV5-6 and TRBJ1-5, with 7 bases aligning to TRBD1. The CDR3 covers 16 residues. V was pared by 4 bases and J by 5 bases, with 12 bases of the junction left unmatched. CDR1 is SGHDT, CDR2 YYEEEE, per germline. The CDR3 region has the DNA TGTGCCAGCAGCAGTCTCACGCAGGGGGGAGATCAGCCCCAGCATTTT. The encoded protein is CASSSLTQGGDQPQHF.

This clone has just one count. This chain joins TRBV7-3 and TRBJ1-2, with no clear D. Germline assignment: CDR1 SGHTA and CDR2 FQGTGA. CDR3 length: 13 residues. With 4 bases removed from V and 6 bases from J, the gap between germline ends came to 12 bases. The CDR3 bases are TGTGCCAGCAGCTCGGGTGGAACTGATGGCTACACCTTC. This gives the protein CASSSGGTDGYTF.

The genes are TRBV7-9 and TRBJ1-1; D unclear. Germline V gene lookup returns CDR1 SEHNR and CDR2 FQNEAQ (reference sequence). This CDR3 has 12 residues. V gave up 1 base and J gave up 8 bases, with 8 bases separating them. The CDR3 reads CASSLESREAFF. The CDR3 bases are TGTGCCAGCAGCTTAGAAAGTCGGGAAGCTTTCTTT.

There are a few counts of this clone. The chain combines TRBV5-4 with TRBJ1-2; TRBD1 matches at 11 bases. After removal of 3 bases from V and 2 bases from J, the junction contained 3 bases not matched to a gene. The length of the CDR3 is 15 residues. The V gene's germline CDR1 is SGHNT and CDR2 YYREEE (reference sequence). The chain's CDR3 is CASSSGQGANYGYTF. The CDR3 region has the DNA TGTGCCAGCAGCTCCGGACAGGGGGCGAACTATGGCTACACCTTC.

Concerning this clone: A junction end diverges from the germline sequence, so it may reflect a read error. The chain couples TRBV2 to TRBJ2-7, with D hard to call. The CDR3 has 12 residues. Germline-derived CDR1 and CDR2 are SNHLY and FYNNEI. The CDR3 region is CASSEASLVVHF. DNA for the CDR3: TGTGCCAGCAGTGAAGCCTCTCTAGTAGTGCACTTC.

The chain carries TRBV5-5 and TRBJ2-3, with D possibly matching TRBD2 (5 bases). Trimming left V 4 bases short and J 0 bases short, with 15 bases between. CDR1 is SGHKS, CDR2 YYEKEE, per germline (reference sequence). The CDR3 covers 16 residues. DNA for the CDR3: TGTGCCAGCAGCGTAGCAGAGGGAACTAGCACAGATACGCAGTATTTT. This encodes CASSVAEGTSTDTQYF.

The rearrangement joins TRBV2 to TRBJ2-7; TRBD1 matches at 7 bases. Germline lookup yields CDR1 SNHLY and CDR2 FYNNEI. The CDR3 extends over 12 amino acids. The V gene end was trimmed by 7 bases and the J gene end by 4 bases; junction bases not matched to a gene: 4. The CDR3 is CASKGAPYEQYF. Here the CDR3 DNA reads TGTGCCAGCAAGGGGGCACCTTACGAGCAGTACTTC.

The chain joins TRBV5-1 to TRBJ1-4, with D hard to call. CDR1 SGHRS and CDR2 YFSETQ come from the germline V gene. This CDR3 contains 13 residues. V was trimmed by 5 bases and J by 3 bases, leaving 8 bases between them. The DNA of the CDR3 is TGCGCCAGCAGAGCCGGTTCTAATGAAAAACTGTTTTTT. Protein: CASRAGSNEKLFF.

V gene TRBV5-6 combines with J gene TRBJ2-7; possible D gene TRBD1, 5 bases. Germline V CDR1 and CDR2: SGHDT, YYEEEE. This CDR3 is built from 14 residues. Trimming cost V 3 bases and J 3 bases, with 13 bases left between them. The CDR3 nucleotides are TGTGCCAGCAGCTCCGCGACGGACAACTACGAGCAGTACTTC. Amino acid sequence: CASSSATDNYEQYF.

The chain employs TRBV5-5 and TRBJ1-5; TRBD1 might be the D (5 bases). The CDR3 is made up of 16 amino acids. Germline values: CDR1 SGHKS, CDR2 YYEKEE (reference sequence). Trimming shortened V by 4 bases and J by 0 bases, and 14 bases separated the two germline ends. CDR3 amino acids: CASSPMTEISNQPQHF. CDR3 bases: TGTGCCAGCAGCCCGATGACAGAAATTAGCAATCAGCCCCAGCATTTT.

The chain uses TRBV7-3 and TRBJ2-2; 9 bases align to TRBD1. Per germline, CDR1 SGHTA and CDR2 FQGTGA. This CDR3 has 14 amino acids. With 6 bases clipped from V and 1 base from J, the junction kept 0 bases outside the gene matches. The CDR3 region is CASRGQGNTGELFF. The CDR3 bases are TGTGCCAGCAGGGGACAGGGGAACACCGGGGAGCTGTTTTTT.

This clone was seen only a few times. This sequence joins TRBV5-8 and TRBJ2-5, with D maybe TRBD1 (6 bases). The CDR3 is 13 amino acids. The V end lost 6 bases, the J end lost 5 bases, and 14 bases lay between the germline ends. Germline assignment: CDR1 SGHTS and CDR2 YDEGEE. CDR3: CASTATGWETQYF. In DNA form, the CDR3 reads TGTGCCAGCACCGCGACAGGTTGGGAGACCCAGTACTTC.

The CDR3 sequence is CATINRAAATNEKLFF. In DNA, the CDR3 is TGTGCCACCATTAACAGGGCGGCCGCAACTAATGAAAAACTGTTTTTT. The chain uses TRBV19 and TRBJ1-4, with D maybe TRBD1 (6 bases). Germline lookup yields CDR1 LNHDA and CDR2 SQIVND (reference sequence). This CDR3 comprises 16 residues. The V gene lost 10 bases and the J gene lost 0 bases, with 18 bases spanning the gap.

The rearrangement links TRBV14 to TRBJ2-2; D is unresolved. Per the germline V gene, CDR1 is SGHDN and CDR2 is FVKESK. The CDR3 contains 13 residues. V was clipped by 6 bases and J by 4 bases, with 9 bases between them. CDR3 sequence (DNA): TGTGCCAGCAGTCCAAAGCCCACCGGGGAGCTGTTTTTT. Residues: CASSPKPTGELFF.

This clone was found a few times. The gene calls are TRBV7-2 and TRBJ2-7, with D possibly matching TRBD2 (5 bases). The CDR3 is 13 amino acids. V was clipped by 0 bases and J by 6 bases, with 9 bases between them. CDR1 and CDR2 from the germline V gene are SGHTA and FQGNSA. CDR3 DNA: TGTGCCAGCAGCTTAGCGGGCGGGCGCGAGCAGTACTTC. Its protein product is CASSLAGGREQYF.

The chain joins TRBV6-6 to TRBJ2-1; D might be TRBD1 (6 bases). CDR3 length: 16 amino acids. Trimming took 2 bases from V and 0 from J, leaving 11 bases between them. Looked up from germline, CDR1 is MNHNY and CDR2 is SVGAGI (reference sequence). CDR3 nucleotides: TGTGCCAGCAGTTACAGGGACACGAGCTCCTACAATGAGCAGTTCTTC. It translates to CASSYRDTSSYNEQFF.

The rearrangement uses TRBV11-2 and TRBJ2-7; D ambiguous. Germline V gene sequence: CDR1 SGHAT, CDR2 FQNNGV. The CDR3 contains 14 residues. Trimming removed 0 bases at V and 0 bases at J, with 6 bases between. The CDR3 DNA sequence: TGTGCCAGCAGCTTAGATCGTAGCTCCTACGAGCAGTACTTC. Residues: CASSLDRSSYEQYF. The full variable domain, with the rest looked up from reference TRBV11-2 and TRBJ2-7, is EAGVAQSPRYKIIEKRQSVAFWCNPISGHATLYWYQQILGQGPKLLIQFQNNGVVDDSQLPKDRFSAERLKGVDSTLKIQPAKLEDSAVYLCASSLDRSSYEQYFGPGTRLTVT.

V usage is TRBV7-6 and J usage is TRBJ2-2; 9 nucleotides agree with TRBD2. The CDR3 consists of 17 residues. Germline V CDR1 and CDR2: SGHVS, FNYEAQ. V gave up 0 bases and J gave up 7 bases; unmatched junction bases: 9. The CDR3 loop is CASSLAGGGAFGGELFF. The DNA for the CDR3 is TGTGCCAGCAGCTTAGCGGGCGGGGGGGCCTTCGGCGGGGAGCTGTTTTTT.

This rearrangement joins TRBV7-2 to TRBJ1-2, with D tentatively TRBD1 (5 bases). The CDR3 is 15 amino acids. The ends were cut back, 4 bases at V and 4 bases at J, with 16 bases in the middle. Germline CDR1 reads SGHTA; CDR2 reads FQGNSA. CDR3 amino acids: CASSSRQTNTYGYTF. CDR3 DNA: TGTGCCAGCAGCTCAAGACAGACCAACACCTATGGCTACACCTTC.

CDR3 amino acids: CASSPRLAGGVYEQFF. CDR3 nucleotides: TGTGCCAGCAGCCCCAGACTAGCGGGGGGTGTATATGAGCAGTTCTTC. The chain couples TRBV13 to TRBJ2-1; 13 nucleotides match TRBD2. With 5 bases clipped from V and 8 bases from J, the junction kept 9 bases outside the gene matches. The CDR3 runs to 16 residues. CDR1 and CDR2 (germline): PRHDT, FYEKMQ (reference sequence).

This chain joins TRBV18 and TRBJ1-5; possible D gene TRBD1, 5 bases. Germline V gene lookup returns CDR1 KGHSH and CDR2 LQKENI. Trimming cost V 3 bases and J 0 bases, with 9 bases left between them. This CDR3 has 15 residues. This chain's CDR3 is CASSPTTDSNQPQHF. Here the CDR3 DNA reads TGTGCCAGCTCACCTACGACAGATAGCAATCAGCCCCAGCATTTT.

The table lists this clone with a count of one. The V and J genes are TRBV7-5 and TRBJ2-3; no check of the table's D call, TRBD1, against the DNA was made. TRBV7-5 is listed as a pseudogene. This CDR3 contains 18 residues. The CDR3 region has the DNA TGTGCCAGAAGCTTAGTACCGACCCGGACAGCGAGCACAGATACGCAGTATTTT. This encodes CARSLVPTRTASTDTQYF.

The sample holds many counts of this clone. DNA of the CDR3: TGTGCCAGCAGCTGGGACAGGGACGATACGCAGTATTTT. Its protein product is CASSWDRDDTQYF. The rearrangement joins TRBV11-3 to TRBJ2-3, with 9 bases matching TRBD1. Trimming at V came to 4 bases and at J to 6 bases, leaving 2 bases not matched to a gene. The CDR3 has 13 amino acids. Germline V gene lookup returns CDR1 SGHNT and CDR2 YENEEA.

In this sample, this clone turned up once. The chain has TRBV19 and TRBJ1-2, with 9 bases aligning to TRBD1. J gave up 6 bases and V 6 bases, and 2 bases lay outside the gene matches. This CDR3 comprises 12 residues. From germline, CDR1 is LNHDA and CDR2 SQIVND (reference sequence). This CDR3 reads CASRRDRDGYTF. Here the CDR3 DNA reads TGTGCCAGTAGAAGGGACAGGGATGGCTACACCTTC.